What follows describes a single TCR beta chain. What this receptor recognizes is not known. The germline V gene sets CDR1 to SNHLY and CDR2 to FYNNEI. CDR3 length: 14 amino acids, cysteine to phenylalanine. Only the protein is on record. To determine HCMV serostatus, a commercial ELISA kit was used to detect HCMV-specific IgG in serum. Ficoll density gradient centrifugation was used to isolate peripheral blood mononuclear cells from blood. The sample comes from a study of T cells expressing NK-cell markers (dated by TCRdb to the early 2020s). A note on the overall study: Three sorted T-cell subsets (CD3+CD56+NKG2C+, CD3+CD56+NKG2C- and CD3+CD56-NKG2C+) from several donors had their TCR beta-chain repertoires profiled. Sequencing of the libraries produced 2 x 150 bp reads on Illumina HiSeq 2000/2500, MiSeq or NextSeq. The study sequenced eight donors, all healthy volunteers chosen at random: three men and five women. Seven of the eight sequenced donors were HCMV-seropositive and one was HCMV-seronegative. The research as a whole found: Whether the expanded NKG2C-expressing T cell clones were specific for HCMV antigens remained unclear. Those dominant clonotypes were again the most abundant among CD3+CD56-NKG2C+ cells in a handful of donors, at about 28.3-60.1%. In 5 to 7 donors, the dominant CD3+CD56+NKG2C+ clonotypes were found to rank among the top 10 CD8+ clonotypes and to make up about 1.0-7.0% of CD8+ T cells.

TCRdb names Illumina HiSeq 2000 as the instrument used. The TCR beta cDNA libraries were made using 5'RACE template switching, a step that added both a universal primer site and unique molecular identifiers. cDNA synthesis was primed from the TCR beta constant segment and was followed by two successive PCR amplification steps. As for how the authors treated the data: MIGEC was used to demultiplex reads and group the reads by UMI, and MiTCR was used to assemble and quantify clonotypes. Only TCR cDNA sequences supported by at least two reads were kept to exclude erroneous sequences. The tcR package was used for downstream repertoire analysis, and clonotypes were matched across fractions by CDR3 nucleotide sequence plus V segment. VDJmatch was used to annotate antigen specificity against VDJdb, with one amino acid substitution in CDR3 allowed. TCRdb reprocessed the sequencing reads and holds a single record per CDR3 protein sequence, with no DNA. The authors' filters were not applied to this entry. This sample's clone table shows 250,000 to 300,000 distinct CDR3 sequences. The ten largest clonotypes hold more than 3.5% of the sample.

This receptor was identified in a woman between 18 and 70 years old in good health. The sample comprised blood T cells: a sorted CD56 or NKG2C T cell subset, CD4+ or CD8+ T cells, or bulk PBMC T cells (not recorded which). The chain couples TRBV2 to TRBJ2-7; TCRdb names TRBD2, which stays unverified in the absence of DNA. CDR3 loop: CASRTTSGSYEQYF.